The next 5 T cell receptor beta chains were all read from a single sample in a study of beta chain features in type 1 diabetes. Whole-study findings and limits: TCRB CDR3s were moderately but significantly shorter in Type 1 diabetes patients in all four CD4+ subsets.

Their target antigens are unknown. Since all of the isolated RNA was reverse transcribed, expressed TCRB transcripts were what got sequenced. Profiling relied on immunoSEQ multiplex PCR, and the TCRdb table lists in-frame clones only, not all of them. The sample lists 600,000 to 700,000 clones; around 12% were seen once. Sequences were obtained from naive CD4+ T cells from blood. The receptors were gathered from a man aged 30 to 39 with type 1 diabetes.

This clone was seen a few times. V usage is TRBV11-3 and J usage is TRBJ2-2, with unresolved D. Germline loops: CDR1 SGHNT, CDR2 YENEEA. Between the trimmed V and J ends, which lost 1 base and 4 bases, there was a span of 4 bases. The CDR3 has 13 amino acids. In DNA, the CDR3 is TGTGCCAGCAGCTTAGCACCCACCGGGGAGCTGTTTTTT. It is translated as CASSLAPTGELFF.

The chain uses TRBV28 and TRBJ1-2; D remains unclear. Germline V gene data show CDR1 as MDHEN and CDR2 as SYDVKM. The CDR3 has 14 amino acids. Trimming left V 4 bases short and J 8 bases short, with 17 bases between. In DNA form, the CDR3 reads TGTGCCAGCAGTTCGACGGGTTCGCTTGTGGGCTACACCTTC. This encodes CASSSTGSLVGYTF.

This clone has a handful of counts. The chain is built from TRBV4-2 and TRBJ1-5; 9 bases are shared with TRBD1. Germline loops: CDR1 LGHNA, CDR2 YNFKEQ. V trimming: 4 bases; J trimming: 3 bases; junction bases outside the gene matches: 7. The CDR3 has 16 residues. This CDR3 is CASSPQDRGNNQPQHF. The CDR3 bases are TGTGCCAGCAGCCCCCAGGACAGGGGCAACAATCAGCCCCAGCATTTT.

In nucleotides, the CDR3 is TGTGCCAGCAGCCTCTTGGGGGGGAATCAGCCCCAGCATTTT. It translates to CASSLLGGNQPQHF. The rearrangement uses TRBV7-9 and TRBJ1-5; maybe TRBD1 (5 bases). The CDR3 is 14 residues long. The V gene lost 5 bases and the J gene lost 4 bases, with 12 bases spanning the gap. Germline CDR1 reads SEHNR; CDR2 reads FQNEAQ (reference sequence).

This clone turned up a few times. The chain recombines TRBV6-5 with TRBJ1-5; D ambiguous. The V gene lost 6 bases and the J gene lost 0 bases, with 6 bases spanning the gap. This CDR3 comprises 13 residues. In germline, CDR1 is MNHEY, CDR2 SVGAGI. CDR3 DNA sequence: TGTGCCAGCAGGGGTGCTAGCAATCAGCCCCAGCATTTT. Translated: CASRGASNQPQHF.